A selection of T cell receptor beta chains follows, all from one sample in a study of T cells after posttransplantation cyclophosphamide. The protocol was immunoSEQ multiplex PCR, while the TCRdb copy is restricted to in-frame clones and leaves out a portion. There are under 45,000 clones in the sample, none observed a single time. The source material was PBMCs. The receptors derive from a young man in good health and a related stem cell transplant donor. CDR3s include the opening cysteine and the closing phenylalanine or tryptophan. Rows give clone size only sometimes, using once, few, many, or a class for an expanded clone.

16	TRBV9	.	TRBJ2-2	CASSVVGTGDTGELFF
12	TRBV7-9	many	TRBJ2-1	CASSFGSNEQFF
18	TRBV28	.	TRBJ1-2	CASSPRDRARALYNGYTF
16	TRBV6-2/TRBV6-3	many	TRBJ2-7	CASSPFPSGGTYEQYF
16	TRBV2	many	TRBJ2-2	CASTFRGLASTGELFF
17	TRBV7-9	many	TRBJ2-7	CASSPPGGQGLSYEQYF
18	TRBV4-1	many	TRBJ2-2	CASSQGRDRADVTGELFF
13	TRBV6-2/TRBV6-3	many	TRBJ2-7	CASSFNEGYEQYF
14	TRBV6-5	many	TRBJ2-1	CASSWGLADNEQFF
14	TRBV5-1	many	TRBJ1-2	CASSLEQGNYGYTF
14	TRBV7-3	many	TRBJ1-1	CASSLWAVNTEAFF